This TCR beta chain was sequenced in a study of T cell clones after liver transplantation (dated by TCRdb to the late 2010s). With regard to the full study: Samples were obtained from ITN030ST, a randomized trial in which withdrawal of immunosuppression was attempted within 2 years of liver transplantation. Donor-reactive T cell clones were identified by TCRbeta sequencing following a pre-transplant mixed lymphocyte reaction and were subsequently tracked in post-transplant blood. Third party-reactive TCRbeta sequences from pre-transplant MLRs were also identified as an antigen-independent comparator for donor-reactive sequences. Of the eight recipients, three were HCV-positive, while the remaining recipients had been transplanted for non-autoimmune, non-viral indications. Until randomization at 12-24 months post-transplant, subjects were given standard immunosuppression, with no induction therapy. Tolerance was defined as complete immunosuppression withdrawal for at least one year with no rise in liver enzymes beyond twice the upper limit of normal. Blood samples were collected pre-transplant, pre-randomization before withdrawal, and post-randomization after either complete withdrawal or failed withdrawal. Of the 8 liver transplant recipients making up the studied cohort, 3 were classified as tolerant and 5 as non-tolerant.

What the study reported, not specific to this receptor: In 5 of 8 subjects, regardless of tolerance or HCV status, circulating donor-reactive CD4 TCRbeta sequences dropped significantly post-transplant. When repertoire turnover was taken into account, detection of donor-reactive sequences was significantly reduced in 7 of 8 subjects for CD4 and in 8 of 8 subjects for CD8. A greater decline was seen for donor-reactive sequences than for third party-reactive sequences, suggesting partial antigen-specific deletion unrelated to withdrawal success. Because no allograft tissue specimens were available, donor-reactive T cells may have migrated into the graft instead of being deleted. The conclusions were considered preliminary, being limited by small, heterogeneous patient numbers and non-standardized post-transplant time points. Low numbers of available donor cells limited the measurable donor-reactive repertoire in a couple of subjects.

From cysteine to phenylalanine, the CDR3 is 13 amino acids long. The CDR3 DNA has 39 bases and is translated from base 1. From the germline V gene, CDR1 is SNHLY and CDR2 is FYNNEI. Relative to germline, V is missing 3 bases and J is missing 4 bases, with 2 bases of the junction outside any gene match. Unstimulated PBMCs, after thawing, were stained for CD3, CD4 and CD8 and then FACS-sorted into CD3+CD4+ and CD3+CD8+ populations. Each of the 8 studied subjects was randomized to immunosuppression withdrawal. The Qiagen DNeasy Blood and Tissue Kit was used to isolate genomic DNA. A word on this clone: Its antigen is currently not known. No much larger clone is present one base from it, and per-base qualities are unavailable.

High-throughput TCRbeta CDR3 sequencing of frozen genomic DNA was performed by immunoSEQ, with PCR amplification, mapping, bias correction and internal controls included. The published analysis was carried out like this. Only productive rearrangements were retained, with each unique TCRbeta sequence defined by its CDR3 nucleotide sequence together with its V and J gene. For a sequence to be called donor-reactive, it needed a frequency of at least 0.01% and at least 5-fold expansion in CFSE-low cells compared with unstimulated pre-transplant cells. Minimum frequency thresholds were set for each subject based on the unstimulated sample with the lowest template count, ensuring at least 90% detection power. Repertoire turnover was measured by Jensen-Shannon divergence between the top 1000 TCRbeta sequences post- and pre-transplant. Two-sided Fisher's exact tests were used to test for changes in how often donor-reactive sequences were detected. TCRdb mirrors the immuneACCESS table, restricted to in-frame sequences. Some clones are absent from its copies; in checked studies, under half trace to an unresolved V gene, and the reason for the others is unknown. Clonal size and the V and J genes are those of that table, whereas D and trimming came from the DNA. Here the sample has around 76,000 clones; approximately 80% occur a single time. The ten largest account for approximately 0.79% of the sample.

The TCR sequence derives from a human patient who received a liver transplant. After a transplant, some T cells may be of graft donor origin. Recombination connected TRBV2 to TRBJ2-7, and 8 bases in between align with TRBD2. The sequencing used CD4+ T cells from blood, collected 12 months after liver transplant. The nucleotide sequence is TGTGCCAGCAGTGAGGGACTAGGTTACGAGCAGTACTTC. Its amino acids are CASSEGLGYEQYF.